This TCR beta chain was profiled in a study of shared clonotypes between healthy human individuals. Whole-study context: Per donor, three plates held CD4 naive cells, three held CD4 memory, two held CD8 naive and one held CD8 memory.

General observations from the study: Collection of samples was limited to blood; tissue repertoires likely differ.

To note about this clone: Its antigen is currently unknown.

Terminally differentiated effector memory CD45RA+ cells were excluded from the naive CD8 cells, which were CD45RO-negative and positively selected for CCR7. Repertoires were generated with immunoSEQ multiplex PCR, while TCRdb's copy carries only in-frame clones and drops some. The repertoire holds roughly 550,000 clones, with about 95% as singletons. From germline, CDR1 is MNHNS and CDR2 SASEGT. Trimming removed 5 bases at V and 6 bases at J, with 2 bases between. The CDR3 runs 10 residues. The chain has TRBV6-1 and TRBJ1-5; D not resolved. The specimen sequenced was naive CD8+ T cells sorted from blood. This receptor was taken from a woman in her twenties or thirties in good health. CDR3 DNA: TGTGCCAGCAGTTTTCAGCCCCAGCATTTT. Translated, it gives CASSFQPQHF.